A selection of T cell receptor beta chains follows, all from one sample in a study of T-cell reconstitution after alpha-beta-depleted transplantation in children. TCRdb ran MiXCR on the PCR reads and lists one entry per CDR3 protein. The sample consists of 490,000 or so distinct CDR3 sequences, approximately 12% of them appearing once. The sample here was PBMCs from the stem cell graft donor, taken from the stem cell graft. These receptors were obtained from a human donor who donated a stem cell graft to a child with combined immunodeficiency. Each CDR3 is given with its conserved first and last residue. The order of the fields is clone size, V gene, J gene, D gene, CDR3 DNA, CDR3 protein. The D gene is left open where the match is weak. Size tells how often a clone was seen (once, few, many) or the class of an expanded clone, and some rows leave it out.

size: few
V: TRBV7-2
J: TRBJ2-1
D: NA
DNA: TGTGCCAGCAGCCCACGAGAGACATTTACTTGGCAGTTCTTC
CDR3: CASSPRETFTWQFF

size: NA
V: TRBV3-1
J: TRBJ2-5
D: NA
DNA: TGTGCCAGCAGCCAAGACCCCTTGAGCGTCAAAGAGACCCAGTACTTC
CDR3: CASSQDPLSVKETQYF

size: few
V: TRBV12-3/TRBV12-4
J: TRBJ2-1
D: NA
DNA: TGTGCCAGCAGTTTAGGGACGATAAATGAGCAGTTCTTC
CDR3: CASSLGTINEQFF

size: few
V: TRBV5-1
J: TRBJ2-3
D: TRBD2
DNA: TGCGCCAGCAGCTTAGGGTTTTCCCCAGCGGGACTCTCACTCACAGATACGCAGTATTTT
CDR3: CASSLGFSPAGLSLTDTQYF

size: few
V: TRBV5-1
J: TRBJ2-5
D: TRBD1
DNA: TGCGCCAGCAGCTCCGAACCCACAGGGGGGTCCCCCCTGTACCAAGAGACCCAGTACTTC
CDR3: CASSSEPTGGSPLYQETQYF

size: many
V: TRBV9
J: TRBJ1-1
D: NA
DNA: TGTGCCAGCAGCCCCTGGTTTAACACTGAAGCTTTCTTT
CDR3: CASSPWFNTEAFF

size: few
V: TRBV7-8
J: TRBJ1-1
D: NA
DNA: TGTGCCAGCAGCCCCATGGGGGGAAACACTGAAGCTTTCTTT
CDR3: CASSPMGGNTEAFF

size: NA
V: TRBV12-3/TRBV12-4
J: TRBJ2-7
D: TRBD2
DNA: TGTGCCAGCACGGGCGGGAGCTCCTACGAGCAGTACTTC
CDR3: CASTGGSSYEQYF

size: NA
V: TRBV29-1
J: TRBJ2-1
D: TRBD2
DNA: TGCAGCGTGACGGGGGGTTGGGATAGCTCCTACAATGAGCAGTTCTTC
CDR3: CSVTGGWDSSYNEQFF

size: NA
V: TRBV12-3/TRBV12-4
J: TRBJ2-1
D: NA
DNA: TGTGCCAGCAGTCCTCCGGGACCAAGTTTTAATGAGCAGTTCTTC
CDR3: CASSPPGPSFNEQFF

size: few
V: TRBV7-3
J: TRBJ2-1
D: TRBD1
DNA: TGTGCCAGCAGCTTCACAGGGGGCGGTCTGGATGAGCAGTTCTTC
CDR3: CASSFTGGGLDEQFF

size: NA
V: TRBV6-5
J: TRBJ2-1
D: NA
DNA: TGTGCCAGCATCGGAAACAATGAGCAGTTCTTC
CDR3: CASIGNNEQFF

size: many
V: TRBV6-1
J: TRBJ2-2
D: NA
DNA: TGTGCCAGCAGGTTGAGCGGGCCGAACACCGGGGAGCTGTTTTTT
CDR3: CASRLSGPNTGELFF

size: many
V: TRBV12-3/TRBV12-4
J: TRBJ1-5
D: NA
DNA: TGTGCCAGCAGTTCGGGGGATAGCAATCAGCCCCAGCATTTT
CDR3: CASSSGDSNQPQHF

size: NA
V: TRBV7-2
J: TRBJ2-3
D: NA
DNA: TGTGCCAGCAGCCCGGAGATTGCAGATACGCAGTATTTT
CDR3: CASSPEIADTQYF

size: NA
V: TRBV10-2
J: TRBJ1-3
D: NA
DNA: TGCGCCAGCAGTGATCGGCGACGAACTGGAAACACCATATATTTT
CDR3: CASSDRRRTGNTIYF

size: NA
V: TRBV5-6
J: TRBJ2-5
D: NA
DNA: TGTGCCAGCAGCTTGGGGCTTAGCGTGGAGACCCAGTACTTC
CDR3: CASSLGLSVETQYF

size: few
V: TRBV11-2
J: TRBJ2-7
D: TRBD1
DNA: TGTGCCAGCAGCTCCATACAGGACAGGCCCTACGAGCAGTACTTC
CDR3: CASSSIQDRPYEQYF

size: many
V: TRBV7-8
J: TRBJ2-7
D: NA
DNA: TGTGCCAGCAGCACAACCTACGAGCAGTACTTC
CDR3: CASSTTYEQYF

size: NA
V: TRBV7-9
J: TRBJ2-7
D: TRBD2
DNA: TGTGCCAGCAGCCCTCGTTCTAGCGGAACCTACGAGCAGTACTTC
CDR3: CASSPRSSGTYEQYF

size: NA
V: TRBV7-9
J: TRBJ2-5
D: NA
DNA: TGTGCCAGCAGGGCGGTAGAGACCCAGTACTTC
CDR3: CASRAVETQYF

size: NA
V: TRBV10-3
J: TRBJ2-2
D: NA
DNA: TGTGCCGCGAGGCCTGAAAGGTTTCGGGGTGGCGGGGAGCTGTTTTTT
CDR3: CAARPERFRGGGELFF

size: NA
V: TRBV20-1
J: TRBJ2-7
D: TRBD2
DNA: TGCAGTGCTACTACTACAGCGGGAGGACTCGAGCAGTACTTC
CDR3: CSATTTAGGLEQYF

size: NA
V: TRBV10-3
J: TRBJ1-1
D: NA
DNA: TGTGCCATCAGTGTTTCCTTTGGGGTGAACACTGAAGCTTTCTTT
CDR3: CAISVSFGVNTEAFF

size: NA
V: TRBV4-3
J: TRBJ2-7
D: TRBD1
DNA: TGCGCCAGCAGCCCGGAGAGACAGGGGGGGCAGTACTTC
CDR3: CASSPERQGGQYF

size: few
V: TRBV5-5
J: TRBJ1-3
D: TRBD1
DNA: TGTGCCAGCGGACAGGAGGCTGGAAACACCATATATTTT
CDR3: CASGQEAGNTIYF

size: many
V: TRBV3-1
J: TRBJ1-1
D: NA
DNA: TGTGCCAGCACATGGGGGGCAGGCGCTGAAGCTTTCTTT
CDR3: CASTWGAGAEAFF

size: many
V: TRBV5-1
J: TRBJ2-1
D: NA
DNA: TGCGCCAGCAGCGCGGACTATTACAATGAGCAGTTCTTC
CDR3: CASSADYYNEQFF

size: few
V: TRBV12-3/TRBV12-4
J: TRBJ2-5
D: TRBD2
DNA: TGTGCCAGCAGTTTTCTAGCGGGGGGGCACGGAGAGACCCAGTACTTC
CDR3: CASSFLAGGHGETQYF

size: NA
V: TRBV5-6
J: TRBJ2-1
D: TRBD2
DNA: TGTGCCAGCAGCCCAACCCCGGCTAGCGGGGCTTCGCAGTTCTTC
CDR3: CASSPTPASGASQFF

size: NA
V: TRBV5-1
J: TRBJ2-2
D: TRBD1
DNA: TGCGCCAGCAGCCCCGGACAGGGGATCATCGGGGAGCTGTTTTTT
CDR3: CASSPGQGIIGELFF

size: few
V: TRBV12-3/TRBV12-4
J: TRBJ1-1
D: NA
DNA: TGTGCCAGCACTCCGGGTCCCCACTTAAACACTGAAGCTTTCTTT
CDR3: CASTPGPHLNTEAFF

size: NA
V: TRBV6-1
J: TRBJ1-5
D: NA
DNA: TGTGCCAGCAGTGAAGGGACCCATCAGCCCCAGCATTTT
CDR3: CASSEGTHQPQHF

size: few
V: TRBV12-3/TRBV12-4
J: TRBJ2-1
D: TRBD2
DNA: TGTGCCAGCAGGGTTCCGACTAGCGGCCTTGGGGAGCAGTTCTTC
CDR3: CASRVPTSGLGEQFF

size: NA
V: TRBV24-1
J: TRBJ2-1
D: NA
DNA: TGTGCCACCAGTGATATTCTTTGGGCCAACAATGAGCAGTTCTTC
CDR3: CATSDILWANNEQFF

size: once
V: TRBV5-6
J: TRBJ2-7
D: NA
DNA: TGTGCCATCAGCCCGGGACTCAGCTACGAGCAGTACTTC
CDR3: CAISPGLSYEQYF

size: NA
V: TRBV12-3/TRBV12-4
J: TRBJ2-3
D: TRBD1
DNA: TGTGCCAGCAGGTGGACAGGAACAGATACGCAGTATTTT
CDR3: CASRWTGTDTQYF

size: many
V: TRBV3-1
J: TRBJ2-1
D: NA
DNA: TGTGCCAGCAGCCAAGATGCCTCCGGGACCCACGAGTTCTTC
CDR3: CASSQDASGTHEFF

size: NA
V: TRBV18
J: TRBJ2-3
D: NA
DNA: TGTGCCAGCTCACCACGACAGGTGGGAGCCACAGATACGCAGTATTTT
CDR3: CASSPRQVGATDTQYF

size: NA
V: TRBV25-1
J: TRBJ2-7
D: TRBD1
DNA: TGTGCCAGCAGTGACCTTGACAGGGCCCTAAGCTCCTACGAGCAGTACTTC
CDR3: CASSDLDRALSSYEQYF

size: NA
V: TRBV6-1
J: TRBJ1-6
D: NA
DNA: TGTGCCAGCGGTTGGAGAGATTCACCCCTCCACTTT
CDR3: CASGWRDSPLHF

size: NA
V: TRBV7-9
J: TRBJ2-7
D: TRBD2
DNA: TGTGCCAGCAGCTTAGATCAACTAGCGGGAGGCGAGCAGTACTTC
CDR3: CASSLDQLAGGEQYF

size: NA
V: TRBV6-1
J: TRBJ2-7
D: TRBD1
DNA: TGTGCCAGCAGACCCGGACAGGGGCTGACCTACGAGCAGTACTTC
CDR3: CASRPGQGLTYEQYF

size: few
V: TRBV12-3/TRBV12-4
J: TRBJ2-1
D: TRBD2
DNA: TGTGCCAGCACCCCGACTAGCGGGGTGTTTTCCTACAATGAGCAGTTCTTC
CDR3: CASTPTSGVFSYNEQFF

size: few
V: TRBV20-1
J: TRBJ1-1
D: NA
DNA: TGCAGTGCTAGAGCGGCACGCACTGAAGCTTTCTTT
CDR3: CSARAARTEAFF

size: few
V: TRBV2
J: TRBJ2-1
D: NA
DNA: TGTGCCAGCAGTGAGGGCGTGGGGGCCTACAATGAGCAGTTCTTC
CDR3: CASSEGVGAYNEQFF